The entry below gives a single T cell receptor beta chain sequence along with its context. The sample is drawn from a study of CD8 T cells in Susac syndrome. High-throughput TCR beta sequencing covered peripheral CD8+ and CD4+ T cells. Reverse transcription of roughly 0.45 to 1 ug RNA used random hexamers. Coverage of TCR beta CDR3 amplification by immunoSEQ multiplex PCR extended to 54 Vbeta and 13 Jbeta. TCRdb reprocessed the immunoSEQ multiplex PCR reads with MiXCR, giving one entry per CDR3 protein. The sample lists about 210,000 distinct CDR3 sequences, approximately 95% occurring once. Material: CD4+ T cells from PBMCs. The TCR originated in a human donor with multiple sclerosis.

CDR3 DNA sequence: TGTGCCAGCAGCGGGGACAGGCGGCAGCCCCAGCATTTT. Its translation is CASSGDRRQPQHF. This sequence joins TRBV9 and TRBJ1-5; 8 positions match TRBD1. The trim removed 3 bases at V and 7 bases at J, leaving 3 bases unmatched. This CDR3 has 13 amino acids. CDR1 SGDLS and CDR2 YYNGEE come from the germline V gene.